This is a list of T cell receptor beta chains from one sample in a study of OX40 agonist ivuxolimab in advanced cancers. Data came from immunoSEQ multiplex PCR; TCRdb stores just in-frame clones and leaves some out. Of roughly 65,000 clones in the sample, around 80% are singletons; the top ten hold roughly 2.4%. The sequences come from CD4+ or CD8+ T cells sorted from blood, collected in a trial of the OX40 agonist ivuxolimab. All receptors come from an adult with an advanced solid tumor such as melanoma, head and neck, liver or kidney cancer. The conserved cysteine and the conserved F or W are not part of the CDR3 here. Fields, in order: CDR3 protein, V gene, J gene.

CDR3 protein: ASRHRDRGQPDTQY
V gene: TRBV7-6
J gene: TRBJ2-3

CDR3 protein: ASRRGTPYQETQY
V gene: TRBV6-5
J gene: TRBJ2-5

CDR3 protein: ASRGTGGTNGELF
V gene: TRBV25-1
J gene: TRBJ2-2

CDR3 protein: ASSLFSQLEQY
V gene: TRBV5-1
J gene: TRBJ2-7

CDR3 protein: ASSRGIPRGEKLF
V gene: TRBV19
J gene: TRBJ1-4

CDR3 protein: ASSLRTPQGARGYT
V gene: TRBV5-6
J gene: TRBJ1-2

CDR3 protein: ASSLAVGTSSGANVLT
V gene: TRBV5-1
J gene: TRBJ2-6

CDR3 protein: ASSVGQGVEGELF
V gene: TRBV10-1
J gene: TRBJ2-2

CDR3 protein: ASSRLPEVNTEAF
V gene: TRBV18
J gene: TRBJ1-1

CDR3 protein: ASSQSPPLQRAGGKLF
V gene: TRBV23-1
J gene: TRBJ1-4

CDR3 protein: ASSGRDVPWETQY
V gene: TRBV9
J gene: TRBJ2-5

CDR3 protein: ASTSAGDGLAGGNYNEQF
V gene: TRBV5-1
J gene: TRBJ2-1

CDR3 protein: SVEASSSGTQY
V gene: TRBV29-1
J gene: TRBJ2-5

CDR3 protein: ASTLTQGFGYT
V gene: TRBV28
J gene: TRBJ1-2

CDR3 protein: AWSVAGGAGGYT
V gene: TRBV30
J gene: TRBJ1-2

CDR3 protein: ASSPVDREYEQY
V gene: TRBV6-5
J gene: TRBJ2-7

CDR3 protein: SVHAGTGGSGAF
V gene: TRBV29-1
J gene: TRBJ1-1

CDR3 protein: ASSSTGGLGGYT
V gene: TRBV7-8
J gene: TRBJ1-2

CDR3 protein: ATTRDRGLDEQY
V gene: TRBV19
J gene: TRBJ2-7

CDR3 protein: ASSVEGFYGYT
V gene: TRBV9
J gene: TRBJ1-2

CDR3 protein: ASSLGTNSYEQY
V gene: TRBV7-8
J gene: TRBJ2-7

CDR3 protein: ASSPPTGTVIHEQY
V gene: TRBV28
J gene: TRBJ2-7

CDR3 protein: AWSVRGQGMGFTDTQY
V gene: TRBV30
J gene: TRBJ2-3

CDR3 protein: ASSFPGDTIY
V gene: TRBV5-1
J gene: TRBJ1-3

CDR3 protein: ASSSYGNYGYT
V gene: TRBV6-6
J gene: TRBJ1-2